This TCR beta chain was captured by sequencing in a study of blood T cell repertoires in COVID-19. TCRdb's copy holds only in-frame clones and misses some; the assay was immunoSEQ multiplex PCR. The data show around 200,000 clones, roughly 90% seen once. This CDR3 is 15 amino acids long. CDR1 and CDR2 (germline): SGDLS, YYNGEE. Trimming took 3 bases from V and 7 from J; bases not matched to a gene: 7. Sequenced input: peripheral blood. The source of this sequence is a middle-aged man with active or convalescent COVID-19. V usage is TRBV9 and J usage is TRBJ2-1; 10 nucleotides match TRBD2. The CDR3 spells CASSGSGGLRNEQFF. DNA for the CDR3: TGTGCCAGCAGCGGTAGCGGGGGGTTAAGGAATGAGCAGTTCTTC.